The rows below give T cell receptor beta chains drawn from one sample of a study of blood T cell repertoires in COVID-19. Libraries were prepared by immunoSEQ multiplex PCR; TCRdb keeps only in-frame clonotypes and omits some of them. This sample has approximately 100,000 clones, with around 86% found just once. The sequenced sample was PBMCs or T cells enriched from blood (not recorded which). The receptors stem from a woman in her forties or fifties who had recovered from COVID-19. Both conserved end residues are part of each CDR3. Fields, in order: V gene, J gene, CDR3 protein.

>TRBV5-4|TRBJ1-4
CASSSDGTADEKLFF
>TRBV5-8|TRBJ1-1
CASSLGLVRNTEAFF
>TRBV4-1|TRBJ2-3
CASSQELVTQYF
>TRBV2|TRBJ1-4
CASSRQGAYEKLFF
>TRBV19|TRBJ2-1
CASKTSGGAKQFF
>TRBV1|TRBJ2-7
CTSSETGQLF
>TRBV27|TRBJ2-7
CASSPEGGPSYEQYF
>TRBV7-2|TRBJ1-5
CASSLGGASNQPQHF
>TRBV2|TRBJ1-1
CASRDTGGRLGTEAFF
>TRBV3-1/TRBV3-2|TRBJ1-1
CASSQAGQNTEAFF
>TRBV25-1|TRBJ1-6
CASRFKDSFNSPLHF
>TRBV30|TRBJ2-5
CAWGSGGKETQYF
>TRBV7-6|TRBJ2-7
CASSKLGGWTSGYEQYF
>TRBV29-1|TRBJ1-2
CSARGGSKNYGYTF
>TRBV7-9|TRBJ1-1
CASRQLQNRATEAFF
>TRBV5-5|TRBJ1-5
CASSRGAYQPQHF
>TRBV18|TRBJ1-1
CASSPSNVGAETEAFF
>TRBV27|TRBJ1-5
CASRDTGSQPQHF
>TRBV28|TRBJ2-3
CASSSLGTSGTDTQYF
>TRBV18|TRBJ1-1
CASSPLQQGSEAFF
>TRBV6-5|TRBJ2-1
CASRSDAGGRYEQFF
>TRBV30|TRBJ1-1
CAWPGGSTEAFF
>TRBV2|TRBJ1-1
CASTREGARCAFF
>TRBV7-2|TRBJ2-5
CASSLGGTPRAQYF
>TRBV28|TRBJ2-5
CASSPRTGETQYF
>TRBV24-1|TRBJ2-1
CATSDSNGGGRFF
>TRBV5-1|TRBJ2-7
CASSLSTGGALEQYF
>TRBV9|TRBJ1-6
CASSVEQGTSPLHF
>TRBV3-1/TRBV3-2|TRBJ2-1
CASSHGGYEQFF
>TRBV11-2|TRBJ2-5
CASSLGGGGSETQYF
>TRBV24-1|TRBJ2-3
CATSDPSGGRGDTDTQYF
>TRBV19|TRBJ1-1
CASSIRTGGAEAFF
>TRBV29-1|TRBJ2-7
CSTLNRDSYEQYF
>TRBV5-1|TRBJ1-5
CASSLALNQPQHF
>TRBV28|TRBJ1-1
CASSMTGTEAFF